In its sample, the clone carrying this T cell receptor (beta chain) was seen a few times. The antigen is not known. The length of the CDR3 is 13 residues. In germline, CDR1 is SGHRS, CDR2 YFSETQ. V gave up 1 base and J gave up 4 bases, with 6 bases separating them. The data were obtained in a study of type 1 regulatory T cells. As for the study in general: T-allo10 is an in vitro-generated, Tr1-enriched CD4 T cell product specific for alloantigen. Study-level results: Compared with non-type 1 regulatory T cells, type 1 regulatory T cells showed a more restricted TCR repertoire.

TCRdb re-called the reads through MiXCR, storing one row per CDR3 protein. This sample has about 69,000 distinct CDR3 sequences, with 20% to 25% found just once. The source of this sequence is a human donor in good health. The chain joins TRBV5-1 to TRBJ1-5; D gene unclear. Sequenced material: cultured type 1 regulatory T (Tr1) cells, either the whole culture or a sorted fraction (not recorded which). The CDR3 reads CASSLSGNQPQHF. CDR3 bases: TGCGCCAGCAGCTTGAGCGGAAATCAGCCCCAGCATTTT. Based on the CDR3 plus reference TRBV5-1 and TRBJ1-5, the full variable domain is KAGVTQTPRYLIKTRGQQVTLSCSPISGHRSVSWYQQTPGQGLQFLFEYFSETQRNKGNFPGRFSGRQFSNSRSEMNVSTLELGDSALYLCASSLSGNQPQHFGDGTRLSIL.